This T cell receptor beta chain was observed in a study of PD-L1 blockade in urothelial cancer. Across the whole study: The number of prior chemotherapy regimens per patient was 0 to 3. Across blood samples, T cells had a median count of approximately 130,000. Findings of the study overall: Tumor-associated TCR clones expanded more in blood at 3 weeks in patients with durable benefit.

On this clone: Its antigen is currently unknown.

The time point was: pretreatment peripheral blood. Germline V gives CDR1 LNHDA, CDR2 SQIVND (reference sequence). CDR3 length equals 14 residues. Trimming cost V 5 bases and J 1 base, with 10 bases left between them. The protocol was immunoSEQ multiplex PCR, while the TCRdb copy is restricted to in-frame clones and leaves out a portion. The data contain around 70,000 clones, 65% to 85% of them singletons. V usage is TRBV19 and J usage is TRBJ2-3; D is ambiguous. This clonotype originated in a woman aged 70-85 years with urothelial cancer. This material consisted of PBMCs, taken around atezolizumab (anti-PD-L1) treatment. DNA of the CDR3: TGTGCCAGTAGTGTCGGGTTCGGCACAGATACGCAGTATTTT. Residues: CASSVGFGTDTQYF.